The rows below give T cell receptor beta chains drawn from one sample of a study of Tregs in tolerant kidney transplant recipients. What these receptors recognize is not known. The table came from immunoSEQ multiplex PCR; TCRdb's copy has only in-frame clones and leaves some out. The sample yields about 2,500 clones, about 44% seen once. Sequences were obtained from Tregs from blood cultured with allogeneic cells. The receptors originated from a human donor in good health. Each CDR3 is given with its conserved first and last residue. Each record gives: clone size, CDR3 length, D gene, V gene, J gene, CDR3 DNA, CDR3 protein. A D gene is named only where the DNA matches it firmly. The size entry is marked missing in some rows and otherwise reads once, few, many or a size class.

clone_size: -
cdr3_length: 14
d_call: -
v_call: TRBV7-3
j_call: TRBJ2-2
cdr3_nt: TGTGCCAGCAGCTTAGGACCCCGGGCCGGGGAGCTGTTTTTT
cdr3_aa: CASSLGPRAGELFF

clone_size: once
cdr3_length: 16
d_call: -
v_call: TRBV5-4
j_call: TRBJ1-6
cdr3_nt: TGTGCCAGCAGCTTTGGCATGGGACGGGATAATTCACCCCTCCACTTT
cdr3_aa: CASSFGMGRDNSPLHF

clone_size: once
cdr3_length: 16
d_call: -
v_call: TRBV28
j_call: TRBJ2-3
cdr3_nt: TGTGCCAGCAGCCCGGGGGGCTATCCCCTCGCAGATACGCAGTATTTT
cdr3_aa: CASSPGGYPLADTQYF

clone_size: -
cdr3_length: 16
d_call: -
v_call: TRBV5-4
j_call: TRBJ2-2
cdr3_nt: TGTGCCAGCAGCTTGGTGATGGGGGCTAACACCGGGGAGCTGTTTTTT
cdr3_aa: CASSLVMGANTGELFF

clone_size: -
cdr3_length: 13
d_call: -
v_call: TRBV28
j_call: TRBJ1-2
cdr3_nt: TGTGCCAGCAGTTCAATCAACTTCTATGGCTACACCTTC
cdr3_aa: CASSSINFYGYTF

clone_size: -
cdr3_length: 14
d_call: -
v_call: TRBV19
j_call: TRBJ1-6
cdr3_nt: TGTGCCAGTATCCCCAGGGATCGTAATTCACCCCTCCACTTT
cdr3_aa: CASIPRDRNSPLHF

clone_size: -
cdr3_length: 15
d_call: TRBD1
v_call: TRBV18
j_call: TRBJ1-1
cdr3_nt: TGTGCCAGCTCAGCGGGACAGGGGCGGTTCACTGAAGCTTTCTTT
cdr3_aa: CASSAGQGRFTEAFF

clone_size: -
cdr3_length: 14
d_call: -
v_call: TRBV6-6
j_call: TRBJ1-1
cdr3_nt: TGTGCCAGCAGTTACCTCACAGGGAACACTGAAGCTTTCTTT
cdr3_aa: CASSYLTGNTEAFF

clone_size: large
cdr3_length: 17
d_call: TRBD2
v_call: TRBV4-2
j_call: TRBJ2-7
cdr3_nt: TGTGCCAGCAGCCAAGATATGGCTAGCGGGAGCCACTACGAGCAGTACTTC
cdr3_aa: CASSQDMASGSHYEQYF

clone_size: large
cdr3_length: 15
d_call: -
v_call: TRBV5-1
j_call: TRBJ1-4
cdr3_nt: TGCGCCAGCAGCCTTTTCCGAGGTCCTAATGAAAAACTGTTTTTT
cdr3_aa: CASSLFRGPNEKLFF

clone_size: few
cdr3_length: 15
d_call: -
v_call: TRBV6-6
j_call: TRBJ2-1
cdr3_nt: TGTGCCAGCAAAGTTGGACTAACCATCTACAATGAGCAGTTCTTC
cdr3_aa: CASKVGLTIYNEQFF

clone_size: -
cdr3_length: 16
d_call: TRBD1
v_call: TRBV2
j_call: TRBJ1-6
cdr3_nt: TGTGCCAGCAGTGGACAGGGGGGATCCTATAATTCACCCCTCCACTTT
cdr3_aa: CASSGQGGSYNSPLHF

clone_size: once
cdr3_length: 16
d_call: -
v_call: TRBV6-5
j_call: TRBJ1-4
cdr3_nt: TGTGCCAGCAGTTACAGGTGGAGTGCAACTAATGAAAAACTGTTTTTT
cdr3_aa: CASSYRWSATNEKLFF

clone_size: once
cdr3_length: 14
d_call: TRBD1
v_call: TRBV5-1
j_call: TRBJ2-5
cdr3_nt: TGCGCCAGCAGCTTGCCAGGGGGACGGGAGACCCAGTACTTC
cdr3_aa: CASSLPGGRETQYF

clone_size: large
cdr3_length: 17
d_call: -
v_call: TRBV9
j_call: TRBJ2-5
cdr3_nt: TGTGCCAGCAGCGTAGCCGTGGGCGGATTGTACCAAGAGACCCAGTACTTC
cdr3_aa: CASSVAVGGLYQETQYF

clone_size: -
cdr3_length: 17
d_call: TRBD1
v_call: TRBV5-1
j_call: TRBJ1-1
cdr3_nt: TGCGCCAGCAGCTTGAGGACAGGGGGCATGATGGGGACTGAAGCTTTCTTT
cdr3_aa: CASSLRTGGMMGTEAFF

clone_size: -
cdr3_length: 11
d_call: -
v_call: TRBV6-1
j_call: TRBJ1-2
cdr3_nt: TGTGCCAGCAAGGCGGGGTTAGGCTACACCTTC
cdr3_aa: CASKAGLGYTF

clone_size: few
cdr3_length: 15
d_call: TRBD2
v_call: TRBV6-5
j_call: TRBJ2-7
cdr3_nt: TGTGCCAGCAGTTTTATACCGGGACTAGCCTACGAGCAGTACTTC
cdr3_aa: CASSFIPGLAYEQYF

clone_size: -
cdr3_length: 14
d_call: -
v_call: TRBV7-5
j_call: TRBJ1-5
cdr3_nt: TGTGCCAGCAGCTTAGCCGGGGCAAATCAGCCCCAGCATTTT
cdr3_aa: CASSLAGANQPQHF

clone_size: -
cdr3_length: 15
d_call: -
v_call: TRBV18
j_call: TRBJ1-6
cdr3_nt: TGTGCCAGCTCACCGACCCTTAGGGACAATTCACCCCTCCACTTT
cdr3_aa: CASSPTLRDNSPLHF

clone_size: -
cdr3_length: 15
d_call: -
v_call: TRBV5-4
j_call: TRBJ2-1
cdr3_nt: TGTGCCAGCAGCCAAGATTGGGGACGGTACAATGAGCAGTTCTTC
cdr3_aa: CASSQDWGRYNEQFF

clone_size: -
cdr3_length: 15
d_call: -
v_call: TRBV4-2
j_call: TRBJ2-4
cdr3_nt: TGTGCCAGCAGCGAAGGAGGCCTAGCCAAAAACATTCAGTACTTC
cdr3_aa: CASSEGGLAKNIQYF

clone_size: -
cdr3_length: 16
d_call: TRBD1
v_call: TRBV6-6
j_call: TRBJ1-4
cdr3_nt: TGTGCCAGCAGCGGACCCTCCGGGACAGGGCCTGAAAAACTGTTTTTT
cdr3_aa: CASSGPSGTGPEKLFF

clone_size: few
cdr3_length: 14
d_call: -
v_call: TRBV5-4
j_call: TRBJ1-4
cdr3_nt: TGTGCCAGCAGCTTCAGGGGACCGCATGAAAAACTGTTTTTT
cdr3_aa: CASSFRGPHEKLFF

clone_size: -
cdr3_length: 15
d_call: TRBD1
v_call: TRBV6-6
j_call: TRBJ1-2
cdr3_nt: TGTGCCAGCAGTTACGCAAACCCGACAGGGCTTGGCTACACCTTC
cdr3_aa: CASSYANPTGLGYTF

clone_size: -
cdr3_length: 14
d_call: -
v_call: TRBV7-6
j_call: TRBJ1-1
cdr3_nt: TGTGCCAGCAGCCCCTCCCGTACCGGCCGAGAAGCTTTCTTT
cdr3_aa: CASSPSRTGREAFF

clone_size: -
cdr3_length: 15
d_call: TRBD2
v_call: TRBV19
j_call: TRBJ2-5
cdr3_nt: TGTGCCAGTAGTATCATAGCGGGAGTCCGAGAGACCCAGTACTTC
cdr3_aa: CASSIIAGVRETQYF

clone_size: -
cdr3_length: 15
d_call: -
v_call: TRBV7-2
j_call: TRBJ1-2
cdr3_nt: TGTGCCAGCAGCTTAGAAATGGGTCGGAACTATGGCTACACCTTC
cdr3_aa: CASSLEMGRNYGYTF

clone_size: once
cdr3_length: 15
d_call: -
v_call: TRBV15
j_call: TRBJ2-7
cdr3_nt: TGTGCCACCAGCAGAGATGTGACTAGATATCCACGGCAGTACTTC
cdr3_aa: CATSRDVTRYPRQYF

clone_size: -
cdr3_length: 14
d_call: -
v_call: TRBV11-1
j_call: TRBJ1-5
cdr3_nt: TGTGCCAGCAGCTTAGCCGGGGCAAATCAGCCCCAGCATTTT
cdr3_aa: CASSLAGANQPQHF

clone_size: -
cdr3_length: 16
d_call: TRBD1
v_call: TRBV7-2
j_call: TRBJ1-5
cdr3_nt: TGTGCCAGCAGCTCCCGAAGACAGGGACGCAATCAGCCCCAGCATTTT
cdr3_aa: CASSSRRQGRNQPQHF

clone_size: -
cdr3_length: 15
d_call: -
v_call: TRBV4-1
j_call: TRBJ2-1
cdr3_nt: TGCGCCAGCAGCCAGGCGACAGGCTCCTACAATGAGCAGTTCTTC
cdr3_aa: CASSQATGSYNEQFF

clone_size: -
cdr3_length: 15
d_call: TRBD2
v_call: TRBV6-1
j_call: TRBJ2-1
cdr3_nt: TGTGCCAGCAGCGAGACTAGCGGGTCCTACAATGAGCAGTTCTTC
cdr3_aa: CASSETSGSYNEQFF

clone_size: -
cdr3_length: 16
d_call: TRBD2
v_call: TRBV7-6
j_call: TRBJ2-2
cdr3_nt: TGTGCCAGCAGCTTAGGACTAGCGGCCTTAGCCGGGGAGCTGTTTTTT
cdr3_aa: CASSLGLAALAGELFF

clone_size: -
cdr3_length: 15
d_call: TRBD2
v_call: TRBV29-1
j_call: TRBJ2-5
cdr3_nt: TGCAGCGTCGGACTAGCGGGGGTTCCTCGAGAGACCCAGTACTTC
cdr3_aa: CSVGLAGVPRETQYF

clone_size: -
cdr3_length: 17
d_call: -
v_call: TRBV5-1
j_call: TRBJ2-7
cdr3_nt: TGCGCCAGCAGCGTTGCGCCACGCTCGAGGGGAGCCTACGAGCAGTACTTC
cdr3_aa: CASSVAPRSRGAYEQYF

clone_size: -
cdr3_length: 15
d_call: -
v_call: TRBV6-5
j_call: TRBJ2-2
cdr3_nt: TGTGCCAGCATGGAGCAGCCTTTGAACACCGGGGAGCTGTTTTTT
cdr3_aa: CASMEQPLNTGELFF

clone_size: -
cdr3_length: 15
d_call: TRBD2
v_call: TRBV9
j_call: TRBJ2-7
cdr3_nt: TGTGCCAGCAGTGAAACCGGGACTAGCGGCTACGAGCAGTACTTC
cdr3_aa: CASSETGTSGYEQYF

clone_size: once
cdr3_length: 15
d_call: TRBD2
v_call: TRBV5-5
j_call: TRBJ2-5
cdr3_nt: TGTGCCAGCAGCGTGCCCGGCCTAGCGGAAGAGACCCAGTACTTC
cdr3_aa: CASSVPGLAEETQYF

clone_size: -
cdr3_length: 13
d_call: -
v_call: TRBV5-4
j_call: TRBJ2-7
cdr3_nt: TGTGCCAGCAGCTTGCCAGGGCCCTACGAGCAGTACTTC
cdr3_aa: CASSLPGPYEQYF

clone_size: -
cdr3_length: 11
d_call: -
v_call: TRBV6-5
j_call: TRBJ1-2
cdr3_nt: TGTGCCAACAGTCCCGGGTATGGCTACACCTTC
cdr3_aa: CANSPGYGYTF

clone_size: -
cdr3_length: 13
d_call: -
v_call: TRBV11-2
j_call: TRBJ2-7
cdr3_nt: TGTGCCAGCAGCTTACAGGGGCTTCTGGAGCAGTACTTC
cdr3_aa: CASSLQGLLEQYF

clone_size: -
cdr3_length: 16
d_call: -
v_call: TRBV5-1
j_call: TRBJ1-4
cdr3_nt: TGCGCCAGCAGCTTGCCCCGGGACACTACAAATGAAAAACTGTTTTTT
cdr3_aa: CASSLPRDTTNEKLFF

clone_size: -
cdr3_length: 16
d_call: -
v_call: TRBV5-1
j_call: TRBJ2-5
cdr3_nt: TGCGCCAGCAGCTTGGCCGGCAGGGGGGAAGGCGAGACCCAGTACTTC
cdr3_aa: CASSLAGRGEGETQYF

clone_size: -
cdr3_length: 15
d_call: TRBD1
v_call: TRBV18
j_call: TRBJ1-3
cdr3_nt: TGTGCCAGCTCACCACGGACAGGGGCTGGAAACACCATATATTTT
cdr3_aa: CASSPRTGAGNTIYF

clone_size: -
cdr3_length: 15
d_call: -
v_call: TRBV5-1
j_call: TRBJ2-1
cdr3_nt: TGCGCCAGCAGCTATGAGGGAGCTTTTTACAATGAGCAGTTCTTC
cdr3_aa: CASSYEGAFYNEQFF

clone_size: -
cdr3_length: 14
d_call: -
v_call: TRBV10-3
j_call: TRBJ2-7
cdr3_nt: TGTGCCATCAGGGGGGAGGCAGGGAACTACGAGCAGTACTTC
cdr3_aa: CAIRGEAGNYEQYF

clone_size: few
cdr3_length: 15
d_call: -
v_call: TRBV19
j_call: TRBJ2-7
cdr3_nt: TGTGCCAGTAGTATAGACGGGACTTTCCCCTACGAGCAGTACTTC
cdr3_aa: CASSIDGTFPYEQYF

clone_size: -
cdr3_length: 15
d_call: TRBD2
v_call: TRBV7-9
j_call: TRBJ2-7
cdr3_nt: TGTGCCAGCAGCCGCGGACATGGCGGGAGCTACGAGCAGTACTTC
cdr3_aa: CASSRGHGGSYEQYF

clone_size: -
cdr3_length: 14
d_call: -
v_call: TRBV29-1
j_call: TRBJ1-5
cdr3_nt: TGCAGCGTTGGTTCAGGCAATAGCAATCAGCCCCAGCATTTT
cdr3_aa: CSVGSGNSNQPQHF

clone_size: -
cdr3_length: 15
d_call: -
v_call: TRBV7-6
j_call: TRBJ1-6
cdr3_nt: TGTGCCAGCAGCTTACAGGGAACGTGGAATTCACCCCTCCACTTT
cdr3_aa: CASSLQGTWNSPLHF

clone_size: -
cdr3_length: 16
d_call: -
v_call: TRBV5-3
j_call: TRBJ2-1
cdr3_nt: TGTGCCAGAAGCTTGGACTCTCTAATATACTACAATGAGCAGTTCTTC
cdr3_aa: CARSLDSLIYYNEQFF

clone_size: few
cdr3_length: 14
d_call: -
v_call: TRBV9
j_call: TRBJ1-5
cdr3_nt: TGTGCCAGCAGCGTAGGACAGTACAATCAGCCCCAGCATTTT
cdr3_aa: CASSVGQYNQPQHF

clone_size: few
cdr3_length: 11
d_call: -
v_call: TRBV7-2
j_call: TRBJ2-5
cdr3_nt: TGTGCCAGCAGCTACAGAGAGACCCAGTACTTC
cdr3_aa: CASSYRETQYF

clone_size: -
cdr3_length: 16
d_call: TRBD2
v_call: TRBV15
j_call: TRBJ2-1
cdr3_nt: TGTGCCACCAGCAGAGAGCTAGCGGGGGGGCCCTATGAGCAGTTCTTC
cdr3_aa: CATSRELAGGPYEQFF